One sample yielded the 31 T cell receptor beta chains listed below, sequenced in a study of radiotherapy plus CTLA-4 blockade in lung cancer. TCRdb's table, derived via immunoSEQ multiplex PCR, lists solely in-frame clones and lacks some. This table has tens of thousands of clones, around 70% appearing once. The sample consisted of peripheral blood, taken from a patient treated with radiotherapy plus ipilimumab. The receptors come from a human donor with non-small cell lung cancer who had stable disease on radiotherapy plus ipilimumab.

This rearrangement joins TRBV19 to TRBJ2-7; D is perhaps TRBD2 (5 bases). V was pared by 3 bases and J by 3 bases, with 9 bases between. Per the germline V gene, CDR1 is LNHDA and CDR2 is SQIVND (reference sequence). This CDR3 is 13 amino acids long. The CDR3 reads CASSIPGSYEQYF. CDR3 sequence (DNA): TGTGCCAGTAGTATCCCGGGGAGCTACGAGCAGTACTTC.

The table lists this clone with a few counts. This sequence joins TRBV30 and TRBJ1-2, with a tentative D call TRBD1 (5 bases). Trimming left V 4 bases short and J 4 bases short, with 13 bases between. Germline V gene data show CDR1 as GTSNPN and CDR2 as SVGIG (reference sequence). CDR3 length: 13 residues. The CDR3 loop reads CAWTPAGLYGYTF. The CDR3 bases are TGTGCCTGGACGCCCGCGGGACTCTATGGCTACACCTTC.

This chain connects TRBV5-8 to TRBJ2-1, with D perhaps matching TRBD2 (5 bases). The V and J ends lost 0 bases and 0 bases respectively, with 13 bases between them. The CDR3 has 17 amino acids. Germline CDR1 and CDR2: SGHTS and YDEGEE. The chain's CDR3 is CASSLARLALSYNEQFF. The CDR3 region has the DNA TGTGCCAGCAGCTTGGCCCGGCTAGCCCTCTCCTACAATGAGCAGTTCTTC.

With regard to this clone: The junction and the germline gene differ at one end; a read error may be behind it. This chain joins TRBV11-2 and TRBJ2-6; 9 bases agree with TRBD1. In germline, CDR1 is SGHAT, CDR2 FQNNGV. CDR3 length equals 16 residues. The CDR3 DNA is TGTGCCAGTCGGGACAGGGCAAACTCTGGGGCCAGCGTCCTGACTTTC. Translated, it gives CASRDRANSGASVLTF.

The chain carries TRBV5-1 and TRBJ1-1; D gene ambiguous. The CDR3 covers 12 residues. Trimming removed 3 bases at V and 3 bases at J, with 6 bases between. Germline values: CDR1 SGHRS, CDR2 YFSETQ. CDR3 protein: CASSSYDTEAFF. The CDR3 DNA is TGCGCCAGCAGCTCCTACGACACTGAAGCTTTCTTT.

The V call is TRBV7-9, the J call TRBJ2-2; 7 bases line up with TRBD2. The CDR3 extends over 16 amino acids. Germline loops: CDR1 SEHNR, CDR2 FQNEAQ (reference sequence). V was pared by 5 bases and J by 4 bases, with 10 bases of the junction left unmatched. The CDR3, as DNA: TGTGCCAGCAGCAAAGGGGAGGGAATAAGCACCGGGGAGCTGTTTTTT. This gives the protein CASSKGEGISTGELFF.

The V call is TRBV5-1, the J call TRBJ2-3; 7 bases are a match to TRBD2. Germline lookup yields CDR1 SGHRS and CDR2 YFSETQ. The CDR3 spans 15 residues. Unmatched junction bases numbered 8, after V lost 7 bases and J lost 0 bases. The CDR3 region is CASATSRASTDTQYF. CDR3 sequence (DNA): TGCGCCAGCGCGACTAGCAGGGCTAGCACAGATACGCAGTATTTT. Full variable domain (outside the CDR3, taken from reference TRBV5-1 and TRBJ2-3): KAGVTQTPRYLIKTRGQQVTLSCSPISGHRSVSWYQQTPGQGLQFLFEYFSETQRNKGNFPGRFSGRQFSNSRSEMNVSTLELGDSALYLCASATSRASTDTQYFGPGTRLTVL.

The J gene is TRBJ2-2, the V gene TRBV18, with D perhaps matching TRBD2 (5 bases). CDR3 length equals 17 residues. V dropped 6 bases and J dropped 3 bases, with 20 bases sitting between them. From germline, CDR1 is KGHSH and CDR2 LQKENI. CDR3 nucleotides: TGTGCCAGCTCTATTCAGCAGCGGACCGGCGACACCGGGGAGCTGTTTTTT. Its translation is CASSIQQRTGDTGELFF.

V gene TRBV28 combines with J gene TRBJ1-6, with 7 positions matching TRBD1. J gave up 4 bases and V 6 bases, and 6 bases lay outside the gene matches. CDR3 size: 15 residues. Germline loops: CDR1 MDHEN, CDR2 SYDVKM. The CDR3 loop reads CASSAQGNYNSPLHF. The CDR3 DNA reads TGTGCCAGCAGCGCACAGGGGAATTATAATTCACCCCTCCACTTT.

J is TRBJ2-7 and V is TRBV10-3; no clear D. The ends were cut back, 0 bases at V and 4 bases at J, with 10 bases in the middle. The germline gives CDR1 ENHRY, CDR2 SYGVKD. The CDR3 extends over 14 amino acids. In nucleotides, the CDR3 is TGTGCCATCAGTGAGTCTCTAGAACGGTACGAGCAGTACTTC. Protein: CAISESLERYEQYF.

At least ten counts were recorded for this clone. This sequence joins TRBV2 and TRBJ1-1, with D tentatively TRBD1 (6 bases). The V and J ends lost 8 bases and 7 bases respectively, with 20 bases between them. CDR3 length: 14 amino acids. Germline V gene sequence: CDR1 SNHLY, CDR2 FYNNEI. In nucleotides, the CDR3 is TGTGCCAGCCAGAAAGACAGGCTCCTTAGTGAAGCTTTCTTT. This gives the protein CASQKDRLLSEAFF.

V usage is TRBV6-1 and J usage is TRBJ2-2; possibly TRBD1 for D (5 bases). The CDR3 has 13 residues. V was trimmed by 8 bases and J by 1 base, leaving 8 bases between them. Germline V gene sequence: CDR1 MNHNS, CDR2 SASEGT. The CDR3 region has the DNA TGTGCCAGCGATACAGGGAACACCGGGGAGCTGTTTTTT. Amino acids: CASDTGNTGELFF.

The genes are TRBV27 and TRBJ2-3; the match to TRBD1 covers 8 bases. The trim removed 5 bases at V and 10 bases at J, leaving 5 bases unmatched. The CDR3 has 12 residues. CDR1 MNHEY and CDR2 SMNVEV come from the germline V gene (reference sequence). CDR3 sequence (DNA): TGTGCCAGCAGTATGGGACAGGTCGCGCAGTATTTT. This gives the protein CASSMGQVAQYF.

This chain links TRBV27 with TRBJ1-1; D may be TRBD1 (6 bases). The CDR3 spans 15 residues. The V and J ends lost 0 bases and 3 bases respectively, with 11 bases between them. The germline gives CDR1 MNHEY, CDR2 SMNVEV (reference sequence). As DNA, the CDR3 is TGTGCCAGCAGTTTATCGGGGGCAGGGTACACTGAAGCTTTCTTT. This codes for CASSLSGAGYTEAFF.

The genes are TRBV2 and TRBJ2-1, with 7 bases aligning to TRBD1. V was pared by 11 bases and J by 10 bases, with 14 bases of the junction left unmatched. Germline-derived CDR1 and CDR2 are SNHLY and FYNNEI. The CDR3 extends over 13 amino acids. The chain's CDR3 is CAGERQGLGEQFF. CDR3 DNA sequence: TGTGCCGGCGAAAGACAGGGCCTCGGGGAGCAGTTCTTC.

This clone came up once. The chain combines TRBV27 with TRBJ2-7; 8 bases agree with TRBD1. Trimming removed 5 bases from V and 1 base from J; junction bases left unmatched: 13. The CDR3 runs to 17 residues. Germline-derived CDR1 and CDR2 are MNHEY and SMNVEV (reference sequence). CDR3 sequence (DNA): TGTGCCAGCAGTCGACAGACCCGGGACAGGCGATCCTACGAGCAGTACTTC. Amino acids: CASSRQTRDRRSYEQYF.

This clone has a single count. The V and J genes are TRBV6-1 and TRBJ2-5, with TRBD1 as a possible D gene (6 bases). Gene TRBJ2-7 matches the end of the DNA better, so the J call may be wrong. This CDR3 has 14 amino acids. Germline V CDR1 and CDR2: MNHNS, SASEGT. DNA of the CDR3: TGTGCCAGCAGTGAAGCAGGGGGTCCCTACGAGCAGTACTTC. Translation gives CASSEAGGPYEQYF.

The chain is built from TRBV6-6 and TRBJ1-6; TRBD1 is a possible D gene (6 bases). With 6 bases removed from V and 7 bases from J, the gap between germline ends came to 16 bases. This CDR3 has 15 residues. In germline, CDR1 is MNHNY, CDR2 SVGAGI (reference sequence). CDR3 nucleotide sequence: TGTGCCAGCAGGACCGACAGGAGCGGCAATTCACCCCTCCACTTT. It codes for CASRTDRSGNSPLHF.

This sequence joins TRBV5-1 and TRBJ2-1, with 10 nucleotides matching TRBD1. The CDR3 runs to 15 residues. Germline CDR1 and CDR2: SGHRS and YFSETQ. V was pared by 4 bases and J by 7 bases, with 8 bases of the junction left unmatched. CDR3 DNA: TGCGCCAGCAGCCTTGACAGGGGGCGAGGAAATGAGCAGTTCTTC. The encoded protein is CASSLDRGRGNEQFF.

The chain couples TRBV11-3 to TRBJ2-7; 8 nucleotides agree with TRBD1. V was clipped by 3 bases and J by 2 bases; unmatched bases: 15. From germline, CDR1 is SGHNT and CDR2 YENEEA. The CDR3 runs 18 residues. CDR3 nucleotide sequence: TGTGCCAGCAGCTTTGAATCCTCGACAGGGGCAAAAGCCTACGAGCAGTACTTC. The encoded protein is CASSFESSTGAKAYEQYF.

This chain uses TRBV5-8 with TRBJ1-6; 10 positions agree with TRBD1. The CDR3 has 15 residues. V shed 4 bases, J shed 10 bases, and the junction held 8 bases outside the gene matches. Looked up from germline, CDR1 is SGHTS and CDR2 is YDEGEE. The CDR3 DNA reads as TGTGCCAGCAGCCGGGGACAGGGGATAGAGTCACCCCTCCACTTT. Protein sequence: CASSRGQGIESPLHF.

This clone was counted a few times. The J gene is TRBJ1-2, the V gene TRBV30; D is unresolved. Per the germline V gene, CDR1 is GTSNPN and CDR2 is SVGIG (reference sequence). There are 12 residues in the CDR3. V lost 4 bases, J lost 3 bases, and 9 bases lay in between. CDR3 coding DNA: TGTGCCTGGAACTCGGGATACTATGGCTACACCTTC. Protein sequence: CAWNSGYYGYTF.

The rearrangement links TRBV29-1 to TRBJ2-7; D gene ambiguous. CDR1 SQVTM and CDR2 ANQGSEA come from the germline V gene. There are 12 residues in the CDR3. Trimming shortened V by 3 bases and J by 6 bases, and 12 bases separated the two germline ends. Here the CDR3 reads CSVDGGLAEQYF. CDR3 sequence (DNA): TGCAGCGTTGATGGTGGGCTCGCCGAGCAGTACTTC.

The chain is built from TRBV10-3 and TRBJ2-5, with 11 bases matching TRBD2. Trimming took 4 bases from V and 2 from J; bases not matched to a gene: 6. The germline V gene encodes CDR1 ENHRY and CDR2 SYGVKD. This CDR3 has 16 residues. As DNA, the CDR3 is TGTGCCATCAGTGCACTAGCGGGGGCCAATCAAGAGACCCAGTACTTC. This encodes CAISALAGANQETQYF.

The chain carries TRBV7-9 and TRBJ2-7; the D gene is possibly TRBD1 (6 bases). This CDR3 is 13 amino acids long. Between the trimmed V and J ends, which lost 0 bases and 6 bases, there was a span of 9 bases. Germline CDR1 SEHNR, CDR2 FQNEAQ (reference sequence). The CDR3 DNA follows: TGTGCCAGCAGCTTAGCTGGGGGCACCGAGCAGTACTTC. Protein product: CASSLAGGTEQYF.

This clone appeared once. The genes are TRBV5-8 and TRBJ1-1, with D unresolved. In germline, CDR1 is SGHTS, CDR2 YDEGEE. The V gene lost 6 bases and the J gene lost 5 bases, with 14 bases spanning the gap. This CDR3 region has 13 residues. CDR3 amino acids: CASNRSPTTEAFF. The CDR3 nucleotides read TGTGCCAGCAACCGCTCCCCTACTACTGAAGCTTTCTTT.

In this sample, this clone turned up once. V gene TRBV2 combines with J gene TRBJ1-1, with 8 positions matching TRBD1. The V segment lost 7 bases and the J segment 0 bases; nucleotides outside the gene matches: 16. CDR1 and CDR2 from the germline V gene are SNHLY and FYNNEI. The CDR3 sequence is 18 residues long. This CDR3 reads CASINQGARWRVNTEAFF. DNA for the CDR3: TGTGCCAGCATCAACCAGGGGGCACGATGGAGGGTGAACACTGAAGCTTTCTTT.

The CDR3 nucleotides read TGTGCCAGTTCCGTGGGGCCCAGTAATCAGCCCCAGCATTTT. Translation gives CASSVGPSNQPQHF. The V call is TRBV19, the J call TRBJ1-5; perhaps TRBD1 as D (5 bases). Germline assignment: CDR1 LNHDA and CDR2 SQIVND (reference sequence). This CDR3 is 14 amino acids long. V dropped 8 bases and J dropped 4 bases, with 15 bases sitting between them.

The rearrangement joins TRBV15 to TRBJ1-6; no reliable D call. Germline lookup yields CDR1 LNHNV and CDR2 YYDKDF (reference sequence). This CDR3 spans 15 amino acids. V lost 0 bases and J 3 bases, leaving 6 bases between the germline ends. In DNA form, the CDR3 reads TGTGCCACCAGCAGAGAAGTCGGCTATAATTCACCCCTCCACTTT. This encodes CATSREVGYNSPLHF.

V usage is TRBV5-1 and J usage is TRBJ2-1, with a possible D match to TRBD1 (5 bases). V lost 2 bases, J lost 2 bases, and 8 bases lay in between. CDR1 and CDR2 from the germline V gene are SGHRS and YFSETQ. This CDR3 spans 14 amino acids. DNA of the CDR3: TGCGCCAGCAGCTTAGACAGCCCCTACAATGAGCAGTTCTTC. Residues: CASSLDSPYNEQFF.

This clone is categorized as medium-sized. V gene TRBV5-1 combines with J gene TRBJ1-1; D gene ambiguous. Germline values: CDR1 SGHRS, CDR2 YFSETQ. V shed 0 bases and J shed 5 bases, with 8 bases lying between them. The CDR3 consists of 13 residues. CDR3 sequence reads: CASSLALRTEAFF. As DNA, the CDR3 is TGCGCCAGCAGCTTGGCCCTGCGAACTGAAGCTTTCTTT.